These T cell receptor beta chains were read from a single sample in a study of T cells in Graves' hyperthyroidism and ophthalmopathy. Via MiXCR, TCRdb re-called the multiplex PCR reads, giving one row per CDR3 protein. The table lists under 800,000 distinct CDR3 sequences, approximately 14% of them singletons. Source material: blood. All receptors come from a woman aged 18-29 years with Graves' hyperthyroidism. Each CDR3 is given with its conserved first and last residue. D genes are given only for firm matches. For some rows the clone size is stated as once, few or many, or as a class when expanded; others skip it.

d_gene	len	v_gene	j_gene	abundance	CDR3nt	CDR3aa
.	17	TRBV7-2	TRBJ2-2	few	TGTGCCAGCAGCTTAGCCGCTAGCGAGAAAATCACCGGGGAGCTGTTTTTT	CASSLAASEKITGELFF
.	19	TRBV6-1	TRBJ1-3	many	TGTGCCAGCAGTTACTACGTTGGAGGGGACCGAGGGGTTGGAAACACCATATATTTT	CASSYYVGGDRGVGNTIYF
.	14	TRBV12-3/TRBV12-4	TRBJ2-3	many	TGTGCCAGCAGTAAGAGACCGAACACAGATACGCAGTATTTT	CASSKRPNTDTQYF
.	16	TRBV6-1	TRBJ1-6	many	TGTGCCAGCAACACAGGGATGCCTCTATATAATTCACCCCTCCACTTT	CASNTGMPLYNSPLHF
.	13	TRBV7-2	TRBJ2-7	once	TGTGCCAGCAGGGTGGACAGAGCCTACGAGCAGTACTTC	CASRVDRAYEQYF
.	15	TRBV3-1	TRBJ1-2	many	TGTGCCAGCAGCCCAGGACCGGTAACCTTCTATGGCTACACCTTC	CASSPGPVTFYGYTF
TRBD1	14	TRBV30	TRBJ2-7	many	TGTGCCTGGACCCGGACAGGTCAACCCTACGAGCAGTACTTC	CAWTRTGQPYEQYF
.	15	TRBV28	TRBJ2-5	.	TGTGCCAGCAGTGTGTGGTCCGGCGGGACGGAGACCCAGTACTTC	CASSVWSGGTETQYF
TRBD2	16	TRBV7-8	TRBJ2-5	many	TGTGCCAGCAGCTTATCTAGCGGGAGTTGGTTAGAGACCCAGTACTTC	CASSLSSGSWLETQYF
TRBD1	15	TRBV20-1	TRBJ1-6	few	TGCAGTGCTAGAGGACAGGGGTCCTATAATTCACCCCTCCACTTT	CSARGQGSYNSPLHF
TRBD2	13	TRBV7-9	TRBJ2-1	many	TGTGCCAGCAGGGTAGCGGGCTACAATGAGCAGTTCTTC	CASRVAGYNEQFF
.	14	TRBV5-5	TRBJ1-5	many	TGTGCCAGCAGCTTACAGACAGGTCCCCAGCCCCAGCATTTT	CASSLQTGPQPQHF
.	13	TRBV13	TRBJ1-2	many	TGTGCCAGCAGCATGAGGGGGGAGTATGGCTACACCTTC	CASSMRGEYGYTF
.	14	TRBV29-1	TRBJ2-1	many	TGCAGCGTTAGGGGGTTAAGCTCCTACAATGAGCAGTTCTTC	CSVRGLSSYNEQFF
.	16	TRBV7-9	TRBJ2-2	many	TGTGCCAGCAGCTTAAGGGCAGGATCGAACACCGGGGAGCTGTTTTTT	CASSLRAGSNTGELFF
TRBD2	14	TRBV30	TRBJ2-1	many	TGTGCCTGGAGTTCTACTAGCGGGTTCAATGAGCAGTTCTTC	CAWSSTSGFNEQFF
TRBD1	16	TRBV18	TRBJ2-7	.	TGTGCCAGCTCAGGACAGGGGACAGGAACCCCCTACGAGCAGTACTTC	CASSGQGTGTPYEQYF
.	13	TRBV5-6	TRBJ1-5	.	TGTGCCAGCAGCTGGGGAGACTCTCAGCCCCAGCATTTT	CASSWGDSQPQHF
.	14	TRBV3-1	TRBJ2-4	few	TGTGCCAGCGGTGGGATAGGGGCCAAAAACATTCAGTACTTC	CASGGIGAKNIQYF
.	15	TRBV7-9	TRBJ1-3	many	TGTGCCAGCAGCCCACGGGGCAACGCTGGAAACACCATATATTTT	CASSPRGNAGNTIYF
.	16	TRBV6-1	TRBJ2-7	few	TGTGCCAGCAGCCCACCCCCCAGTAGCGGCACCTACGAGCAGTACTTC	CASSPPPSSGTYEQYF
TRBD2	16	TRBV9	TRBJ2-7	.	TGTGCCAGCAGCGTAGGGGGACTAGCAGGATACAATGAGCAGTACTTC	CASSVGGLAGYNEQYF
.	13	TRBV20-1	TRBJ2-2	few	TGCAGTGCTATTAGGGGAGACACCGGGGAGCTGTTTTTT	CSAIRGDTGELFF